One and the same sample provided the 4 T cell receptor beta chains below, sequenced in a study of blood T cell repertoires in COVID-19. Libraries were prepared by immunoSEQ multiplex PCR; TCRdb keeps only in-frame clonotypes and omits some of them. The sample carries approximately 280,000 clones, 85% to 90% recorded once. The specimen was PBMCs or T cells enriched from blood (not recorded which). Source of these receptors: a woman aged 18-30 years with acute COVID-19.

This chain connects TRBV7-9 to TRBJ1-1, with D maybe TRBD1 (5 bases). The CDR3 totals 12 residues. Germline V lookup: CDR1 SEHNR, CDR2 FQNEAQ (reference sequence). V was shortened by 2 bases and J by 8 bases, with 9 bases between the two germline ends. The CDR3 spells CASSLWGREAFF. DNA of the CDR3: TGTGCCAGCAGCTTATGGGGCCGAGAAGCTTTCTTT.

This clone was counted once. This chain uses TRBV5-1 with TRBJ2-5; 9 nucleotides line up with TRBD1. CDR3 length: 15 amino acids. After removal of 3 bases from V and 4 bases from J, the junction contained 7 bases not matched to a gene. Germline CDR1 is SGHRS and CDR2 is YFSETQ. CDR3 sequence reads: CASSSRQGVRETQYF. In DNA form, the CDR3 reads TGCGCCAGCAGCTCAAGACAGGGGGTACGAGAGACCCAGTACTTC.

The rearrangement links TRBV28 to TRBJ2-1; possibly TRBD2 for D (5 bases). The CDR3 totals 11 residues. Trimming removed 7 bases from V and 10 bases from J, with 11 bases in between. Germline lookup yields CDR1 MDHEN and CDR2 SYDVKM. The CDR3 region has the DNA TGTGCCAGCAAAGAGGGTGGCGAGCAGTTCTTC. Translated, it gives CASKEGGEQFF. Together with reference TRBV28 and TRBJ2-1, the CDR3 gives the full variable domain: DVKVTQSSRYLVKRTGEKVFLECVQDMDHENMFWYRQDPGLGLRLIYFSYDVKMKEKGDIPEGYSVSREKKERFSLILESASTNQTSMYLCASKEGGEQFFGPGTRLTVL.

The chain couples TRBV7-9 to TRBJ2-1; 9 bases are shared with TRBD2. This CDR3 region has 15 residues. V lost 2 bases to trimming and J lost 6 bases; unmatched junction nucleotides: 5. Germline CDR1 SEHNR, CDR2 FQNEAQ (reference sequence). Written as DNA, the CDR3 is TGTGCCAGCAGCTTAAGGGCTAGCGGGACCAATGAGCAGTTCTTC. It encodes CASSLRASGTNEQFF.